This T cell receptor beta chain was recovered during a study of siplizumab effects on memory and regulatory T cells (dated 2019 in TCRdb). About the investigation overall: Across eight responder-stimulator pairs, mixed lymphocyte reactions were run in pairs, approximately 1 with siplizumab at about 0.96 ug/mL and approximately 1 without drug. The study examined how the anti-CD2 antibody siplizumab affects alloreactive T-cell subsets in allogeneic mixed lymphocyte reactions built from human PBMCs. The paper's findings and limits, for the study overall: Sequences below about 10^-5 frequency were poorly captured, so only a minor fraction of alloreactive clones could be mapped to unstimulated subsets. Of the alloreactive CD4+ clones that could be mapped, the Treg-derived share averaged 68.8% with siplizumab compared with 25% to 30% in control reactions. The suppressive function of proliferating Tregs from siplizumab cultures was not functionally confirmed. Roughly 75-97% of proliferating CD4+ or CD8+ clones could not be assigned a naive or memory phenotype. Compared with memory T cells, unstimulated naive T cells appeared more diverse, and naive cells seemed to make a substantial contribution to the alloresponse. The cumulative frequency of alloreactive sequences traceable to unstimulated CD4+ memory T cells was significantly reduced by siplizumab.

Cells in the mixed lymphocyte reaction were cultured together at 37 degrees C for under seven days. Responder PBMCs were labelled with CFSE and stimulator PBMCs were labelled with Violet Dye, after which the responder and stimulator PBMCs were mixed at a 1:1 ratio. TCRbeta CDR3 sequencing was performed on sorted unstimulated T cells and on proliferating T cells recovered from mixed lymphocyte reactions. Fresh whole blood from nine to eleven HLA-typed healthy donors served as the source for isolating PBMCs. For TCR sequencing, responder T cells that had proliferated and were CFSE-low were FACS-sorted once the mixed lymphocyte reaction was over. The CDR1 and CDR2 encoded by the germline V gene are MNHEY and SVGAGI. The V end gives up 2 bases and the J end 5 bases, leaving 6 bases in the junction not matched to a gene. The CDR3 contains 15 residues, cysteine and phenylalanine counted. The sequence is cut down to CDR3 DNA, 45 bases in frame from base 1.

Library preparation was by the immunoSEQ multiplex PCR assay. The deep sequencing platform assayed some 98,000 TCR templates per sample. Genomic DNA extracted from sorted T cells was used for TCRbeta CDR3 sequencing. The authors processed their data as follows. The R programming language was used for the clonal analysis of the TCRbeta CDR3 data. Alloreactive CD4+ and CD8+ clones were identified by comparing unstimulated samples to CFSE-low samples taken after the reaction. By matching sequences to the repertoires of sorted unstimulated Treg and non-Treg cells, each alloreactive CD4+ clone was assigned a regulatory or non-regulatory origin. This immuneACCESS table, as held by TCRdb, lists in-frame sequences with V and J called but not all clones. Of the missing ones, under half trace to an unresolved V gene in checked studies; the others have no known cause. That table is the source of V, J and clone size, and D and trimming were worked out from the DNA. The sample table shows fewer than 7,500 clones, and roughly a third are seen once. About 16% of the sample lies in the top ten.

With regard to this clone: It lacks a known antigen. Base qualities are not recorded, but no much larger clone differs from it by a single base.

The sequencing sample was made of CFSE-low (dividing) CD8+ T cells sorted from an allogeneic mixed lymphocyte reaction. The rearrangement combines TRBV6-5 with TRBJ2-1; TRBD2 lines up with 7 middle nucleotides. This receptor was taken from a human donor in good health; the cells came from an allogeneic mixed lymphocyte reaction. The CDR3 protein sequence reads: CASSYDAGANNEQFF. The nucleotide sequence reads TGTGCCAGCAGTTACGATGCGGGAGCGAACAATGAGCAGTTCTTC.